One and the same sample provided the 5 T cell receptor beta chains below, sequenced in a study of blood T cell repertoires in COVID-19. Assay used: immunoSEQ multiplex PCR; TCRdb lists only in-frame clones, some missing. The data hold fewer than 250,000 clones, with 80% to 90% observed a single time. Sequencing used peripheral blood. Receptors originate from a young man with acute or convalescent COVID-19.

The chain employs TRBV2 and TRBJ1-2, with D unclear. V dropped 6 bases and J dropped 8 bases, with 10 bases sitting between them. In germline, CDR1 is SNHLY, CDR2 FYNNEI. The CDR3 has 11 residues. CDR3 in DNA: TGTGCCAGCAGCTGGGCCCGGGGCTACACCTTC. It translates to CASSWARGYTF. The full variable domain, rest sourced from reference TRBV2 and TRBJ1-2, is EPEVTQTPSHQVTQMGQEVILRCVPISNHLYFYWYRQILGQKVEFLVSFYNNEISEKSEIFDDQFSVERPDGSNFTLKIRSTKLEDSAMYFCASSWARGYTFGSGTRLTVV.

The chain is built from TRBV6-5 and TRBJ2-7; 9 positions match TRBD1. CDR1 is MNHEY, CDR2 SVGAGI, per germline. Trimming cost V 5 bases and J 1 base; bases outside gene matches: 6. The CDR3 is 15 amino acids. The CDR3 bases are TGTGCCAGCAGTAGAGGGACAGGGTTGTCCTACGAGCAGTACTTC. Protein product: CASSRGTGLSYEQYF.

The V call is TRBV10-2, the J call TRBJ2-3, with 9 bases that match TRBD1. CDR1 and CDR2 from the germline V gene are WSHSY and SAAADI. With 8 bases clipped from V and 0 bases from J, the junction kept 9 bases outside the gene matches. The CDR3 runs to 16 residues. In DNA form, the CDR3 reads TGCGCCAGCGCAAAACAGGGGGCTCCTAGCACAGATACGCAGTATTTT. Residues: CASAKQGAPSTDTQYF.

The J gene is TRBJ1-4, the V gene TRBV3-1 (or the pseudogene TRBV3-2); 7 bases agree with TRBD1. The CDR3 has 16 residues. V trimming: 1 base; J trimming: 11 bases; junction bases outside the gene matches: 13. Germline V gene data show CDR1 as LGHDT and CDR2 as YNNKEL (reference sequence). The CDR3 region is CASSQAIGGFGNKLFF. CDR3 sequence (DNA): TGTGCCAGCAGCCAAGCCATAGGGGGCTTTGGGAACAAACTGTTTTTT.

The V gene is TRBV30, the J gene TRBJ2-6, with 7 bases fitting TRBD2. The CDR3 loop spans 17 amino acids. The V segment lost 1 base and the J segment 0 bases; nucleotides outside the gene matches: 6. Germline V lookup: CDR1 GTSNPN, CDR2 SVGIG (reference sequence). As DNA, the CDR3 is TGTGCCTGGAGTGGGGACTACCTAAGCTCTGGGGCCAACGTCCTGACTTTC. Its protein is CAWSGDYLSSGANVLTF. The full variable domain, with the rest looked up from reference TRBV30 and TRBJ2-6, is SQTIHQWPATLVQPVGSPLSLECTVEGTSNPNLYWYRQAAGRGLQLLFYSVGIGQISSEVPQNLSASRPQDRQFILSSKKLLLSDSGFYLCAWSGDYLSSGANVLTFGAGSRLTVL.